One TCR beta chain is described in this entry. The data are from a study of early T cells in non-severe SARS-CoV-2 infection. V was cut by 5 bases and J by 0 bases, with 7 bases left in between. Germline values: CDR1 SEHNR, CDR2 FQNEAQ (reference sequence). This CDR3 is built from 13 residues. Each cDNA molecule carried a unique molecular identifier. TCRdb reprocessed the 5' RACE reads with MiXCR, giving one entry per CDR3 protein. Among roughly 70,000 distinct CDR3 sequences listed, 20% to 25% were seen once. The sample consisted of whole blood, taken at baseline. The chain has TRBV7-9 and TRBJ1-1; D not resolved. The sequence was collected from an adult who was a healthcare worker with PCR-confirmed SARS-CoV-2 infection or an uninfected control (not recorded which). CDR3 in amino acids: CASSLDMNTEAFF. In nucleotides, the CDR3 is TGTGCCAGCAGCCTAGACATGAACACTGAAGCTTTCTTT.